This T cell receptor (beta chain) appears in the sequencing data of a study of blood T cell repertoires in COVID-19. About the study: The origin of the acute and convalescent COVID-19 samples was the United States, Italy and Spain.

From germline, CDR1 is LGHNA and CDR2 YNFKEQ. CDR3 size: 15 residues. V lost 0 bases and J lost 7; bases outside the gene matches: 7. Data came from immunoSEQ multiplex PCR; TCRdb stores just in-frame clones and leaves some out. Of a few hundred thousand clones listed, more than 75% are singletons. The chain joins TRBV4-2 to TRBJ1-2; 8 nucleotides match TRBD1. The TCR comes from a man older than 75 with acute or convalescent COVID-19. The sample consisted of peripheral blood. CDR3 bases: TGTGCCAGCAGCCAAGAGGACAGGGAAGCGACTGGCTACACCTTC. This sequence encodes CASSQEDREATGYTF.